The 9 T cell receptor beta chains given below trace back to one sample, sequenced in a study of blood T cells in healthy people across ages (dated by TCRdb to 2014 to 2015). The protocol used for the library was 5' RACE. Reads for this sample came from an Illumina HiSeq 2500. A second PCR of about 7 to 12 cycles was performed with a sample-barcoded 5' primer and a J-beta primer mix. TCRdb reprocessed the public reads (quality trimming at Q25 with fastp, clone calling with MiXCR) and kept in-frame beta chains. Each record represents a unique CDR3 protein, reported with the most common genes and DNA among its rows. The sample table records 1.5 million to 2 million distinct CDR3 sequences; 28% of these occur just once. Together, the top ten hold over 7% of the sample. The specimen sequenced was blood. All receptors come from a woman aged 25-40 years in good health.

Turning to this clonotype: A junction end diverges from the germline sequence, so it may reflect a read error. The chain has TRBV11-3 and TRBJ2-1, with 7 bases lining up with TRBD1. Per germline, CDR1 SGHNT and CDR2 YENEEA. This CDR3 comprises 15 residues. CDR3 residues: CASSLSGQSYNEQLF. The DNA for the CDR3 is TGTGCCAGCAGCCTATCGGGACAGTCCTACAATGAGCAGCTCTTC.

This chain connects TRBV5-1 to TRBJ2-3, with 7 bases identical to TRBD2. Looked up from germline, CDR1 is SGHRS and CDR2 is YFSETQ. V lost 2 bases and J lost 2; bases outside the gene matches: 5. CDR3 size: 15 residues. The CDR3 region has the DNA TGCGCCAGCAGCTTAATCCTAGCGGTCACAGATACGCAGTATTTT. Its translation is CASSLILAVTDTQYF. Complete variable domain (other parts from reference TRBV5-1 and TRBJ2-3): KAGVTQTPRYLIKTRGQQVTLSCSPISGHRSVSWYQQTPGQGLQFLFEYFSETQRNKGNFPGRFSGRQFSNSRSEMNVSTLELGDSALYLCASSLILAVTDTQYFGPGTRLTVL.

About this clonotype: A junction end diverges from the germline sequence, so it may reflect a read error. The CDR3 region is CAITSGQYNKQFF. The CDR3 DNA is TGTGCCATCACTTCGGGACAGTACAATAAGCAGTTCTTC. The chain recombines TRBV10-3 with TRBJ2-1; 7 nucleotides line up with TRBD1. Germline lookup yields CDR1 ENHRY and CDR2 SYGVKD. The CDR3 totals 13 residues.

This clonotype was seen ten or more times. The rearrangement uses TRBV18 and TRBJ2-1; 9 nucleotides agree with TRBD2. The CDR3 is 16 residues long. Germline-derived CDR1 and CDR2 are KGHSH and LQKENI. The ends lost 1 base at V and 9 bases at J; junction bases unmatched: 10. This CDR3 reads CASSPRLAGIRGEQFF. CDR3 in DNA: TGTGCCAGCTCACCACGGCTAGCGGGAATACGTGGTGAGCAGTTCTTC.

J is TRBJ2-3 and V is TRBV29-1, with D possibly matching TRBD1 (5 bases). V gave up 4 bases and J gave up 3 bases, with 14 bases separating them. CDR3 length: 14 residues. The germline CDR1 and CDR2 sequences are SQVTM and ANQGSEA. In DNA, the CDR3 is TGCAGCGTTGTGGGCAGGGTTGAAACAGATACGCAGTATTTT. It encodes CSVVGRVETDTQYF.

To note about this clonotype: One end of the junction is discordant with germline, which a read error may explain. The chain links TRBV28 to TRBJ2-7; 8 nucleotides agree with TRBD1. The CDR3 contains 16 residues. The V gene's germline CDR1 is MDHEN and CDR2 SYDVKM. In nucleotides, the CDR3 is TGTGCCAGCAGTTTAACCGACAGGGGTAGAATGTACGAGCAGTATTTC. This gives the protein CASSLTDRGRMYEQYF. Drawing the rest from reference TRBV28 and TRBJ2-7, the complete variable domain is DVKVTQSSRYLVKRTGEKVFLECVQDMDHENMFWYRQDPGLGLRLIYFSYDVKMKEKGDIPEGYSVSREKKERFSLILESASTNQTSMYLCASSLTDRGRMYEQYFGPGTRLTVT.

For this clonotype: This clone may be a read error of a much larger clone one base away. The CDR3 sequence: CSARWGGPVDNEQFF. CDR3 DNA: TGCAGTGCCAGATGGGGAGGGCCGGTTGACAATGAGCAGTTCTTC. V and J are TRBV20-1 and TRBJ2-1; 7 nucleotides line up with TRBD2. The CDR3 runs to 15 residues. Germline V gene sequence: CDR1 DFQATT, CDR2 SNEGSKA (reference sequence). With 6 bases clipped from V and 5 bases from J, the junction kept 13 bases outside the gene matches.

In this sample, this clonotype turned up a few times. The gene calls are TRBV5-4 and TRBJ2-5; 9 bases align to TRBD1. Germline assignment: CDR1 SGHNT and CDR2 YYREEE (reference sequence). CDR3 length: 18 amino acids. V lost 4 bases and J lost 5; bases outside the gene matches: 18. CDR3 protein: CASSPGWTGVGGYETQYF. CDR3 DNA sequence: TGTGCCAGCAGCCCAGGATGGACAGGGGTTGGTGGGTACGAGACCCAGTACTTC.

This clonotype was detected once. This chain connects TRBV7-2 to TRBJ1-6; no clear D gene. The V end was cut by 4 bases, the J end by 7 bases, with 11 bases between. This CDR3 has 14 amino acids. The germline CDR1 and CDR2 sequences are SGHTA and FQGNSA. The CDR3 DNA follows: TGTGCCAGCAGCTCAATACAGAGAAATTCACCCCTCCACTTT. Its protein is CASSSIQRNSPLHF.